The 7 T cell receptor beta chains reported below all come from one sample, sequenced in a study of cytomegalovirus exposure and HLA in healthy donors. The assay was immunoSEQ multiplex PCR, and TCRdb's table has in-frame clones only and misses some. The sample shows roughly 56,000 clones, more than 90% of them seen only once. Sequenced material: PBMCs. The receptors come from a man aged 18 to 29 in good health and CMV-seronegative.

The chain combines TRBV6-5 with TRBJ2-7, with D perhaps TRBD1 (6 bases). V lost 0 bases, J lost 0 bases, and 6 bases lay in between. The CDR3 runs to 14 residues. In germline, CDR1 is MNHEY, CDR2 SVGAGI. In DNA form, the CDR3 reads TGTGCCAGCAGTTACTCGGACAGCTCCTACGAGCAGTACTTC. Its translation is CASSYSDSSYEQYF.

The chain combines TRBV5-6 with TRBJ1-5; TRBD1 aligns across 9 bases. Germline V gene data show CDR1 as SGHDT and CDR2 as YYEEEE. The CDR3 extends over 16 amino acids. Losses at the gene ends were 4 bases for V and 4 bases for J; bases not matched to a gene: 9. The CDR3 sequence: CASSVDRGDPNQPQHF. DNA for the CDR3: TGTGCCAGCAGCGTTGACAGGGGGGACCCTAATCAGCCCCAGCATTTT.

The chain couples TRBV14 to TRBJ1-1; TRBD1 might be the D (6 bases). Germline CDR1 SGHDN, CDR2 FVKESK. The CDR3 sequence is 13 residues long. The V end lost 0 bases, the J end lost 10 bases, and 12 bases lay between the germline ends. CDR3 region: CASSQDRGGVAFF. DNA for the CDR3: TGTGCCAGCAGCCAAGACAGGGGTGGGGTAGCTTTCTTT.

This sequence joins TRBV7-2 and TRBJ2-1; 8 bases are a match to TRBD2. Germline V lookup: CDR1 SGHTA, CDR2 FQGNSA. This CDR3 region has 15 residues. The V and J ends lost 1 base and 5 bases, in that order; junction bases with no gene match: 4. The CDR3 is CASSLEGLDNNEQFF. In DNA form, the CDR3 reads TGTGCCAGCAGCTTAGAGGGACTAGACAACAATGAGCAGTTCTTC.

V and J are TRBV19 and TRBJ2-5; 9 nucleotides align to TRBD1. CDR3 length: 14 amino acids. V gave up 4 bases and J gave up 4 bases; unmatched junction bases: 4. CDR1 is LNHDA and CDR2 is SQIVND in the germline V gene (reference sequence). The CDR3 DNA sequence: TGTGCCAGTAGTACTCCGGGACAGGGAGAGACCCAGTACTTC. This gives the protein CASSTPGQGETQYF.

The rearrangement joins TRBV7-9 to TRBJ2-2, with D possibly being TRBD2 (6 bases). Germline CDR1 and CDR2: SEHNR and FQNEAQ (reference sequence). Trimming took 8 bases from V and 5 from J, leaving 18 bases between them. CDR3 length equals 15 residues. CDR3 protein: CASDWRERGTGELFF. In DNA form, the CDR3 reads TGTGCCAGCGACTGGCGGGAACGGGGGACCGGGGAGCTGTTTTTT.

CDR3 nucleotide sequence: TGTGCCAGCAGCCTTGGGGGCGACAGCAATCAGCCCCAGCATTTT. Amino acid sequence: CASSLGGDSNQPQHF. The chain combines TRBV13 with TRBJ1-5, with TRBD1 as a possible D gene (6 bases). This CDR3 is 15 amino acids long. Per germline, CDR1 PRHDT and CDR2 FYEKMQ (reference sequence). V was clipped by 5 bases and J by 1 base, with 12 bases between them.